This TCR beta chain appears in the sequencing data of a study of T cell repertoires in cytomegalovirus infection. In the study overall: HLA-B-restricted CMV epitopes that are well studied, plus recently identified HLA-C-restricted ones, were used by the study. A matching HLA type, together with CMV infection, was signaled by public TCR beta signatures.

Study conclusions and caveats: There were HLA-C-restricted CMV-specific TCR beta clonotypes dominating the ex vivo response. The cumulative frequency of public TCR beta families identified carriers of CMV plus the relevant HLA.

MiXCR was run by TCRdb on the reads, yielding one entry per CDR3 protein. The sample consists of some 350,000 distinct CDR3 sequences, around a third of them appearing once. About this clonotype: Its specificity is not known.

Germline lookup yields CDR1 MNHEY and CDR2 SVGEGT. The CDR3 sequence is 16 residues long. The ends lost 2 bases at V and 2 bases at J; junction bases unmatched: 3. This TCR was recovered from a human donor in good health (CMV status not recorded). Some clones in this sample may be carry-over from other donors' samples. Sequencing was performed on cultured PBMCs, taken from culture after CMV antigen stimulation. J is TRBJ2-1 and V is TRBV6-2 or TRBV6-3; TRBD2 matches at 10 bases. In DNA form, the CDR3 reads TGTGCCAGCAGTTACCAGGGACTAGCGACCTACAATGAGCAGTTCTTC. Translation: CASSYQGLATYNEQFF.